This record covers a single TCR beta chain. What it binds is not known. This specimen comes from a study of cytomegalovirus exposure and HLA in healthy donors. Findings of the study overall: The study recorded about 150 TCR beta chains that were cytomegalovirus-associated. The authors assumed roughly uniform sequencing depth across donors for presence/absence analyses. Rare sequences made up most TCRs, while some public TCRs were found in many donors.

The primer mix had 60 Vbeta and 13 Jbeta primers. Repertoires were generated with immunoSEQ multiplex PCR, while TCRdb's copy carries only in-frame clones and drops some. The sample yields about 170,000 clones, approximately 81% seen once. The CDR3 consists of 13 residues. V shed 0 bases and J shed 4 bases, with 6 bases lying between them. Germline CDR1 and CDR2: SGDLS and YYNGEE. At the time of sampling, donors were nominally healthy, though unrecorded immune exposures were likely. This sequence originates from a boy aged 2 to 10 in good health and CMV-seronegative. The chain carries TRBV9 and TRBJ2-3; D is uncertain. Sequences were obtained from PBMCs. The DNA of the CDR3 is TGTGCCAGCAGCGTAGGAACAGCAGATACGCAGTATTTT. Translating it yields CASSVGTADTQYF.